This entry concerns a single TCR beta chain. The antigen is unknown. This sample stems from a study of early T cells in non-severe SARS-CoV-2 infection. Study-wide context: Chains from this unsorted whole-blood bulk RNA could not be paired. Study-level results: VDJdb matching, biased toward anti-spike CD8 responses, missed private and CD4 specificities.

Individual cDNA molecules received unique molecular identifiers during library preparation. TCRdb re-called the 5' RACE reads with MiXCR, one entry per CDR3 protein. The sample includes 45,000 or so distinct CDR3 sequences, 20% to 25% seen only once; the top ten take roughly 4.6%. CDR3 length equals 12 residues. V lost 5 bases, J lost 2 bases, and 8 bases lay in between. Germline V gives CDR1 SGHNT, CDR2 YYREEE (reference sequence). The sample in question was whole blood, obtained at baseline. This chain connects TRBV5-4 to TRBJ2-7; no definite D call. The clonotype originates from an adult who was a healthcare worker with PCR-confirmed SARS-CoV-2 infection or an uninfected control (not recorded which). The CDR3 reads CASSWGTYEQYF. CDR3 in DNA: TGTGCCAGCAGTTGGGGAACCTACGAGCAGTACTTC.